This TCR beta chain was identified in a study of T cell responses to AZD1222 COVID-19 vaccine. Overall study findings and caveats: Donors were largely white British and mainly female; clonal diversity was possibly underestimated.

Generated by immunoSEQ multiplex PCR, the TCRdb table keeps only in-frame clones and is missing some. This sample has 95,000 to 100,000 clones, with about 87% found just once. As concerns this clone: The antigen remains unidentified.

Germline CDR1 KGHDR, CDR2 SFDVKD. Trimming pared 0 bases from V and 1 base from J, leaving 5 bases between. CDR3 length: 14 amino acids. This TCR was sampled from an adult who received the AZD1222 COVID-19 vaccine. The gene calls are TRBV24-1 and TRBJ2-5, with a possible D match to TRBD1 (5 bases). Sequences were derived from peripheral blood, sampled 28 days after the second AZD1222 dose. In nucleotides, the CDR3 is TGTGCCACCAGTGATTTGGGGGCCCAAGAGACCCAGTACTTC. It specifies CATSDLGAQETQYF.